The present entry profiles one T cell receptor (beta chain) with its context. Per the study methods: Reference gene primer amplification in the assay estimated nucleated cell counts. Data came from immunoSEQ multiplex PCR; TCRdb stores just in-frame clones and leaves some out. The D gene and trimming were derived from the DNA, and the V and J assignments and clone size from that table. This sample yields about 240,000 clones, of which approximately 85% are seen a single time; about 0.74% belongs to the top ten. These data come from a study of blood T cell repertoires in COVID-19. V shed 6 bases and J shed 7 bases, with 12 bases lying between them. CDR3 size: 12 residues. Germline CDR1 and CDR2: MNHEY and SVGAGI.

The sequencing input was peripheral blood. The receptor was isolated from a woman in her 30s with acute or convalescent COVID-19. The V and J genes are TRBV6-5 and TRBJ1-1; D is ambiguous. The CDR3 spells CASRRRENEAFF. The CDR3 DNA reads as TGTGCCAGCAGACGACGGGAAAATGAAGCTTTCTTT.